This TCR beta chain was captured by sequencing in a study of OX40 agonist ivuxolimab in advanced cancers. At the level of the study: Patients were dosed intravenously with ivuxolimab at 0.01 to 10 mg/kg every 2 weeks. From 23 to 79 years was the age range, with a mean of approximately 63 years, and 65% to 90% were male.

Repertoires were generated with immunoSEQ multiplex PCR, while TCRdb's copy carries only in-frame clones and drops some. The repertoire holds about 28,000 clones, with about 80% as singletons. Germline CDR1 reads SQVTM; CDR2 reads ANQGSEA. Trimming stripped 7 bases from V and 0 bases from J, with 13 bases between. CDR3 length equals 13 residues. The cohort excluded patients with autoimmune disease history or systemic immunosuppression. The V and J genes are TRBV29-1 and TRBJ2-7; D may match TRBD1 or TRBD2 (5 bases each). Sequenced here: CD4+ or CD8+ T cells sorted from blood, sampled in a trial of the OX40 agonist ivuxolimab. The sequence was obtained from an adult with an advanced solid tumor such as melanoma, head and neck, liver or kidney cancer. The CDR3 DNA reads TGCAGCGCTCGGGCAGGGAGCTCCTACGAGCAGTACTTC. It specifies CSARAGSSYEQYF.